The 19 T cell receptor beta chains below all came from one sample that was sequenced in a study of blood T cells in healthy people across ages. A sample-barcoded 5' primer and a J-beta primer mix were used in a second PCR of about 7 to 12 cycles. TCRdb recomputed calls from the 5' RACE reads with MiXCR, one row per CDR3 protein. The sample gives roughly 1.5 million distinct CDR3 sequences, approximately 43% of which show up once; under 5% is in the top ten. Sequenced: blood. Every receptor here comes from a woman aged 18-30 years in good health.

This clonotype was detected only a few times. The CDR3 DNA sequence: TGTGCCAGCAGCTTAGCCTACGACAGGGGGCAGACCCAGTACTTC. As protein: CASSLAYDRGQTQYF. This chain links TRBV7-9 with TRBJ2-7; 10 nucleotides match TRBD1. Judging by the DNA end, TRBJ2-5 fits better; the J call may be wrong. Germline V gene sequence: CDR1 SEHNR, CDR2 FQNEAQ (reference sequence). This CDR3 spans 15 amino acids.

CDR3 residues: CASSLAGGSSYGQYF. The CDR3 DNA reads as TGTGCCAGCAGTTTAGCAGGGGGCAGCTCCTACGGGCAGTACTTC. The chain employs TRBV27 and TRBJ2-4; 8 bases are a match to TRBD1. CDR1 and CDR2 (germline): MNHEY, SMNVEV (reference sequence). V lost 2 bases, J lost 13 bases, and 13 bases stayed unmatched. This CDR3 contains 15 residues.

The chain couples TRBV15 to TRBJ1-4; D remains unclear. CDR1 LNHNV and CDR2 YYDKDF come from the germline V gene (reference sequence). The CDR3 consists of 14 residues. V was trimmed by 3 bases and J by 8 bases, leaving 13 bases between them. The CDR3 reads CATSSDRPFEKLFF. The CDR3 coding sequence is TGTGCCACCAGCAGCGACCGGCCGTTCGAAAAACTGTTTTTT.

This clonotype was counted a few times. The V call is TRBV30, the J call TRBJ1-5, with 9 bases lining up with TRBD1. From germline, CDR1 is GTSNPN and CDR2 SVGIG (reference sequence). V shed 1 base and J 6 bases; nucleotides not matched to a gene: 4. This CDR3 is built from 14 residues. CDR3 coding DNA: TGTGCCTGGAGTGCGGGACAGGGAACTCAGCCCCAGCATTTT. Protein: CAWSAGQGTQPQHF. The full variable domain, its missing parts supplied by reference TRBV30 and TRBJ1-5, is SQTIHQWPATLVQPVGSPLSLECTVEGTSNPNLYWYRQAAGRGLQLLFYSVGIGQISSEVPQNLSASRPQDRQFILSSKKLLLSDSGFYLCAWSAGQGTQPQHFGDGTRLSIL.

Only a few counts were recorded for this clonotype. CDR3 DNA: TGTGCCAGCAGCGTAGGGGCGGGGAACTATGGCTACACCTTC. Translation gives CASSVGAGNYGYTF. The rearrangement uses TRBV9 and TRBJ1-2; no clear D gene. The germline V and J ends were trimmed by 0 bases and 2 bases, with 8 bases remaining between them. The CDR3 covers 14 residues. The V gene's germline CDR1 is SGDLS and CDR2 YYNGEE.

This clonotype was detected only a few times. This chain connects TRBV21-1 to TRBJ1-5; TRBD1 is the table's D call, not checked against the DNA. TRBV21-1 is a documented pseudogene. The CDR3 extends over 17 amino acids. The CDR3 bases are TGTGCCAGCAGCAAAGCGCTAGGACAGGGGAGCAATCAGCCCCAGCATTTT. It is translated as CASSKALGQGSNQPQHF.

In its sample, this clonotype was seen once. The chain carries TRBV30 and TRBJ2-1, with 13 bases aligning to TRBD2. The end of the DNA fits TRBJ2-7 better, so the J call may be wrong. Germline assignment: CDR1 GTSNPN and CDR2 SVGIG (reference sequence). This CDR3 has 18 residues. The CDR3 region has the DNA TGTGCCTGGAGTGTACGGACTAGCGGGAGTACCAGCTACAATGAGCAGTACTTC. This encodes CAWSVRTSGSTSYNEQYF.

This chain connects TRBV6-2 or TRBV6-3 to TRBJ2-5; D gene unclear. V was clipped by 8 bases and J by 5 bases, with 21 bases between them. This CDR3 is built from 15 residues. Germline values: CDR1 MNHEY, CDR2 SVGEGT. The CDR3 loop is CASQPFAPTRETQYF. The CDR3 DNA sequence: TGTGCCAGCCAACCCTTCGCGCCCACCCGGGAGACCCAGTACTTC.

The rearrangement joins TRBV12-3 or TRBV12-4 to TRBJ2-5; 9 bases line up with TRBD2. CDR3 length: 15 amino acids. J was trimmed by 5 bases and V by 1 base; bases with no gene match: 5. The CDR3 sequence is CASSLGLAAPETQYF. The CDR3 DNA reads TGTGCCAGCAGTTTAGGACTAGCGGCCCCTGAGACCCAGTACTTC.

The chain is built from TRBV27 and TRBJ1-2; perhaps TRBD1 as D (5 bases). The CDR3 sequence is 14 residues long. Trimming took off 6 bases at V and 2 bases at J, with 13 bases between the two ends. Germline V CDR1 and CDR2: MNHEY, SMNVEV (reference sequence). This CDR3 reads CASSPRGLNYGYTF. The CDR3 DNA reads TGTGCCAGCAGCCCGCGGGGGTTAAACTATGGCTACACCTTC.

The count of this clonotype is one. The V and J genes are TRBV28 and TRBJ1-1, with D possibly TRBD1 on 5 matching bases. Trimming removed 6 bases at V and 1 base at J, with 12 bases between. CDR1 is MDHEN, CDR2 SYDVKM, per germline. CDR3 length: 14 amino acids. The CDR3 region is CASRIWGSNTEAFF. The CDR3 DNA reads TGTGCCAGCAGAATCTGGGGCTCGAACACTGAAGCTTTCTTT.

This clonotype has a handful of counts. The chain carries TRBV6-6 and TRBJ1-5; 8 nucleotides align to TRBD1. Trimming removed 8 bases from V and 4 bases from J; junction bases left unmatched: 7. The CDR3 contains 14 residues. CDR1 is MNHNY and CDR2 is SVGAGI in the germline V gene (reference sequence). In DNA, the CDR3 is TGTGCCAGCTCGCCGTGGACAGGGAATCAGCCCCAGCATTTT. The encoded protein is CASSPWTGNQPQHF.

V and J are TRBV9 and TRBJ2-1; the match to TRBD1 covers 7 bases. Germline V CDR1 and CDR2: SGDLS, YYNGEE. V lost 3 bases, J lost 7 bases, and 7 bases stayed unmatched. The CDR3 length is 14 residues. CDR3 protein: CASSAHRGGNEQFF. The CDR3, as DNA: TGTGCCAGCAGCGCCCACAGGGGCGGGAATGAGCAGTTCTTC.

This clonotype was seen only a few times. This rearrangement joins TRBV12-3 or TRBV12-4 to TRBJ1-5; no reliable D call. This CDR3 comprises 14 residues. V lost 5 bases and J lost 2, with 10 bases in between. DNA for the CDR3: TGTGCCAGCAGTGTAGGAAGTCGCAATCAGCCCCAGCATTTT. Protein: CASSVGSRNQPQHF.

In this sample, this clonotype turned up a few times. V usage is TRBV7-9 and J usage is TRBJ1-4; D is unclear. Trimming stripped 1 base from V and 6 bases from J, with 6 bases between. This CDR3 spans 13 amino acids. Germline V gives CDR1 SEHNR, CDR2 FQNEAQ (reference sequence). DNA of the CDR3: TGTGCCAGCAGCTTAGTGGTGGATGAAAAACTGTTTTTT. This gives the protein CASSLVVDEKLFF.

The chain links TRBV6-6 to TRBJ2-3; maybe TRBD2 (5 bases). Germline lookup yields CDR1 MNHNY and CDR2 SVGAGI (reference sequence). Deletions cut 0 bases from V and 0 bases from J, with 7 bases between. CDR3 length equals 15 residues. The CDR3 here is CASSYSGLSTDTQYF. The CDR3 coding sequence is TGTGCCAGCAGTTACTCCGGACTCAGCACAGATACGCAGTATTTT.

This clonotype appeared a few times. The CDR3 DNA sequence: TGCGCCAGCAGCCAACACAGGGGGACCCAGTACTTC. It specifies CASSQHRGTQYF. The rearrangement uses TRBV4-3 and TRBJ2-5, with TRBD1 matching 7 bases. Trimming took 2 bases from V and 7 from J; bases not matched to a gene: 1. Germline V gene data show CDR1 as LGHNA and CDR2 as YSLEER. CDR3 length: 12 amino acids.

This clonotype came up a few times. The rearrangement joins TRBV12-3 or TRBV12-4 to TRBJ2-1, with a tentative D call TRBD1 (5 bases). This CDR3 is 16 amino acids long. Trimming took off 3 bases at V and 3 bases at J, with 15 bases between the two ends. The CDR3 loop reads CASSFSPRAIYNEQFF. DNA of the CDR3: TGTGCCAGCAGTTTTTCTCCCAGGGCCATCTACAATGAGCAGTTCTTC.

This rearrangement joins TRBV7-4 to TRBJ1-4; D remains ambiguous. Germline lookup yields CDR1 SGHVT and CDR2 SQSDAQ. The CDR3 has 15 amino acids. V was clipped by 1 base and J by 5 bases, with 11 bases between them. The chain's CDR3 is CASSLEGALNEKLFF. In DNA form, the CDR3 reads TGTGCCAGCAGCTTAGAGGGCGCCTTGAATGAAAAACTGTTTTTT.